Below, 2 T cell receptor beta chains from the same sample are listed, as sequenced in a study of T cell repertoires in cytomegalovirus infection. TCRdb called the reads again in MiXCR, with one record for every CDR3 protein. This table has 150,000 to 200,000 distinct CDR3 sequences, 28% appearing once. Sequenced: PBMCs. The receptor set was obtained from a human donor in good health (CMV status not recorded). Some clones in this sample may be carry-over from other donors' samples.

The sample holds one count of this clonotype. V is TRBV5-6 and J is TRBJ2-6; D not certain. Germline V CDR1 and CDR2: SGHDT, YYEEEE. The CDR3 is made up of 14 amino acids. V was shortened by 4 bases and J by 0 bases, with 5 bases between the two germline ends. CDR3 DNA: TGTGCCAGCAGCGAGGTCTCTGGGGCCAACGTCCTGACTTTC. As protein: CASSEVSGANVLTF.

The chain couples TRBV20-1 to TRBJ1-2; D call uncertain. V was shortened by 0 bases and J by 3 bases, with 14 bases between the two germline ends. This CDR3 has 15 amino acids. The germline gives CDR1 DFQATT, CDR2 SNEGSKA (reference sequence). CDR3 sequence reads: CSARDPRRNDYGYTF. DNA of the CDR3: TGCAGTGCTAGAGATCCTAGGAGGAACGACTATGGCTACACCTTC.